The 26 T cell receptor beta chains given below trace back to one sample, sequenced in a study of shared clonotypes between healthy human individuals (dated by TCRdb to 2020 to 2021). Library creation used the immunoSEQ multiplex PCR assay. Entries here come from immuneACCESS through TCRdb and include only in-frame sequences with V and J called. Some clones fail to appear in such tables; in the studies checked, an unresolved V gene covers under half of the shortfall, and the cause of the remainder is unknown. The sample profile shows 780,000 or so clones; just under 75% of them were found once. Jointly, the top ten make up under 2% of the sample. Sequenced sample: memory CD4+ T cells sorted from blood. Interpreted using the paper, the cell subset or site label stands for: CD45RA-negative fraction. The receptors originated from a woman aged 25 to 39 in good health.

V usage is TRBV5-1 and J usage is TRBJ2-1; D unresolved. Trimming removed 0 bases from V and 2 bases from J, with 9 bases in between. This CDR3 spans 15 amino acids. Germline assignment: CDR1 SGHRS and CDR2 YFSETQ. The CDR3 nucleotides are TGCGCCAGCAGCTTGGCTGACAATCCCTACAATGAGCAGTTCTTC. The encoded protein is CASSLADNPYNEQFF.

The chain has TRBV30 and TRBJ2-2; D perhaps matches TRBD2 (5 bases). Deletions cut 3 bases from V and 3 bases from J, with 11 bases between. Looked up from germline, CDR1 is GTSNPN and CDR2 is SVGIG (reference sequence). CDR3 length: 14 amino acids. The CDR3 DNA sequence: TGTGCCTGGAGATACGGGGAGTACACCGGGGAGCTGTTTTTT. Its translation: CAWRYGEYTGELFF.

The CDR3 spells CASSYFLGPLREKLFF. CDR3 nucleotide sequence: TGTGCCAGCAGTTACTTTCTAGGTCCCCTGAGGGAAAAACTGTTTTTT. The chain joins TRBV28 to TRBJ1-4, with D unclear. Per germline, CDR1 MDHEN and CDR2 SYDVKM. The V and J ends lost 4 bases and 8 bases respectively, with 20 bases between them. This CDR3 has 16 residues.

The genes are TRBV7-9 and TRBJ1-2, with D perhaps matching TRBD1 (6 bases). Germline CDR1 is SEHNR and CDR2 is FQNEAQ (reference sequence). V lost 4 bases, J lost 6 bases, and 12 bases lay in between. The CDR3 extends over 13 amino acids. The CDR3 sequence: CASSSRGRDGYTF. DNA for the CDR3: TGTGCCAGCAGCTCCAGGGGTCGTGATGGCTACACCTTC.

The chain couples TRBV5-4 to TRBJ1-4, with D maybe TRBD1 (6 bases). Germline V gene sequence: CDR1 SGHNT, CDR2 YYREEE (reference sequence). With 5 bases removed from V and 3 bases from J, the gap between germline ends came to 14 bases. CDR3 length: 15 amino acids. The CDR3 protein is CASSKTGSANEKLFF. The CDR3 region has the DNA TGTGCCAGCAGTAAAACAGGGTCGGCTAATGAAAAACTGTTTTTT.

The chain has TRBV4-1 and TRBJ2-7; TRBD1 is a possible D gene (5 bases). Between the trimmed V and J ends, which lost 5 bases and 2 bases, there was a span of 22 bases. This CDR3 is built from 17 residues. Germline-derived CDR1 and CDR2 are MGHRA and YSYEKL. The CDR3 region is CASSYQARGQSTYEQYF. As DNA, the CDR3 is TGCGCCAGCAGCTATCAAGCTAGAGGACAATCAACCTACGAGCAGTACTTC.

This chain joins TRBV2 and TRBJ1-5; D gene ambiguous. The CDR3 sequence is 14 residues long. V shed 2 bases and J shed 5 bases, with 10 bases lying between them. Germline-derived CDR1 and CDR2 are SNHLY and FYNNEI. CDR3 residues: CASSESVQYQPQHF. DNA of the CDR3: TGTGCCAGCAGTGAATCGGTCCAATATCAGCCCCAGCATTTT.

This clone was seen only a few times. This sequence joins TRBV19 and TRBJ2-7; TRBD2 aligns across 10 bases. V gave up 2 bases and J gave up 6 bases; unmatched junction bases: 10. Germline V gives CDR1 LNHDA, CDR2 SQIVND (reference sequence). This CDR3 has 16 residues. DNA of the CDR3: TGTGCCAGTAGTATAAGTCCACTAGCGGGAAGGCTCGAGCAGTACTTC. It yields the protein CASSISPLAGRLEQYF.

This clone was detected a few times. This chain connects TRBV9 to TRBJ1-2; D might be TRBD1 (5 bases). V was pared by 2 bases and J by 7 bases, with 12 bases between. CDR3 size: 13 residues. CDR1 is SGDLS and CDR2 is YYNGEE in the germline V gene. This chain's CDR3 is CASSVIGVAGYTF. CDR3 nucleotides: TGTGCCAGCAGCGTTATAGGGGTTGCTGGCTACACCTTC. Using reference TRBV9 and TRBJ1-2 for the parts outside the CDR3, the full variable domain is DSGVTQTPKHLITATGQRVTLRCSPRSGDLSVYWYQQSLDQGLQFLIQYYNGEERAKGNILERFSAQQFPDLHSELNLSSLELGDSALYFCASSVIGVAGYTFGSGTRLTVV.

This clone was seen a single time. The rearrangement links TRBV6-6 to TRBJ1-5; a weak D match, TRBD1 (6 bases). The CDR3 is 13 amino acids. The germline V gene has CDR1 MNHNY and CDR2 SVGAGI (reference sequence). V lost 5 bases and J 6 bases, leaving 11 bases between the germline ends. CDR3 bases: TGTGCCAGCAGTAGGGGCAGGGGTCAGCCCCAGCATTTT. This translates into CASSRGRGQPQHF.

The rearrangement uses TRBV5-4 and TRBJ2-3, with D unresolved. CDR1 SGHNT and CDR2 YYREEE come from the germline V gene (reference sequence). The ends were cut back, 3 bases at V and 6 bases at J, with 20 bases in the middle. The CDR3 contains 16 residues. In nucleotides, the CDR3 is TGTGCCAGCAGCTCCCTTAACGGTTGGTCGTACGATACGCAGTATTTT. Its protein product is CASSSLNGWSYDTQYF.

The chain has TRBV18 and TRBJ2-1, with D perhaps TRBD2 (6 bases). The CDR3 runs to 17 residues. From germline, CDR1 is KGHSH and CDR2 LQKENI. The V end lost 1 base, the J end lost 7 bases, and 20 bases lay between the germline ends. The CDR3 loop reads CASSPLGMRELWNEQFF. The CDR3 bases are TGTGCCAGCTCACCACTGGGGATGCGGGAACTGTGGAATGAGCAGTTCTTC. The full variable domain, completed using reference TRBV18 and TRBJ2-1, is NAGVMQNPRHLVRRRGQEARLRCSPMKGHSHVYWYRQLPEEGLKFMVYLQKENIIDESGMPKERFSAEFPKEGPSILRIQQVVRGDSAAYFCASSPLGMRELWNEQFFGPGTRLTVL.

The chain uses TRBV4-1 and TRBJ2-5, with D possibly TRBD2 on 5 matching bases. Trimming cost V 6 bases and J 7 bases, with 18 bases left between them. This CDR3 is 14 amino acids long. The germline V gene encodes CDR1 MGHRA and CDR2 YSYEKL. In DNA form, the CDR3 reads TGCGCCAGCAGTCCGACAACTAGTCAGGTGACCCAGTACTTC. It specifies CASSPTTSQVTQYF.

This chain connects TRBV18 to TRBJ2-7, with unresolved D. The CDR3 is made up of 13 amino acids. The ends were cut back, 3 bases at V and 2 bases at J, with 8 bases in the middle. The germline gives CDR1 KGHSH, CDR2 LQKENI. DNA of the CDR3: TGTGCCAGCTCACCCGCCGGACCCTACGAGCAGTACTTC. Translating gives CASSPAGPYEQYF.

V is TRBV18 and J is TRBJ2-5; 8 positions match TRBD2. Germline lookup yields CDR1 KGHSH and CDR2 LQKENI. CDR3 length: 14 residues. The J segment lost 5 bases and the V segment lost 5 bases, leaving 7 bases of the junction unmatched. CDR3 loop: CASSASGSGETQYF. The CDR3 nucleotides read TGTGCCAGCTCAGCAAGCGGGAGCGGGGAGACCCAGTACTTC.

The chain has TRBV7-2 and TRBJ1-3; D uncertain. Trimming took 7 bases from V and 1 from J, leaving 11 bases between them. This CDR3 is 14 amino acids long. Germline V CDR1 and CDR2: SGHTA, FQGNSA. CDR3 nucleotide sequence: TGTGCCAGCACCCAGTGGGTTTCTGGAAACACCATATATTTT. Translation gives CASTQWVSGNTIYF.

V usage is TRBV30 and J usage is TRBJ2-5, with TRBD2 identical over 14 bases. With 2 bases clipped from V and 2 bases from J, the junction kept 7 bases outside the gene matches. Germline V gene lookup returns CDR1 GTSNPN and CDR2 SVGIG (reference sequence). The CDR3 is made up of 17 amino acids. CDR3 coding DNA: TGTGCCTGGAGTCTTGGTAGACTAGCGGGAGGGCAAGAGACCCAGTACTTC. It codes for CAWSLGRLAGGQETQYF.

The chain joins TRBV19 to TRBJ1-5; D possibly corresponds to TRBD1 (5 bases). Germline V gene lookup returns CDR1 LNHDA and CDR2 SQIVND (reference sequence). CDR3 length: 20 amino acids. Deletions cut 7 bases from V and 0 bases from J, with 28 bases between. The CDR3 nucleotides read TGTGCCAGTAATAACCGGAGGGCAGGCTCAGGGCCATATAGCAATCAGCCCCAGCATTTT. It is translated as CASNNRRAGSGPYSNQPQHF.

This clone was seen more than once but under ten times. Here the CDR3 reads CASSDGLATKETQYF. CDR3 bases: TGTGCCAGCAGTGATGGGCTAGCGACCAAAGAGACCCAGTACTTC. The J gene is TRBJ2-5, the V gene TRBV25-1, with TRBD2 as a possible D gene (6 bases). V was pared by 3 bases and J by 3 bases, with 14 bases between. There are 15 residues in the CDR3. Germline-derived CDR1 and CDR2 are MGHDK and SYGVNS.

The table lists this clone with a count of one. V gene TRBV6-5 combines with J gene TRBJ1-4; tentative D call: TRBD1 (5 bases). Germline V CDR1 and CDR2: MNHEY, SVGAGI. There are 14 residues in the CDR3. V was shortened by 2 bases and J by 8 bases, with 12 bases between the two germline ends. CDR3 in amino acids: CASSYTGAGEKLFF. The CDR3 nucleotides are TGTGCCAGCAGTTACACAGGCGCGGGCGAAAAACTGTTTTTT.

This clone was seen repeatedly, ten times or more. The V call is TRBV1, the J call TRBJ2-1; TRBD1, the table's D call, lacks a check against the DNA. TRBV1 is classified as a pseudogene. The CDR3 runs to 18 residues. The CDR3 bases are TGCACCAGCAGCCTTGGACAAAATATGAGCGTGGCTTTGGATGAGCAGTTCTTC. Its protein is CTSSLGQNMSVALDEQFF.

Details on this clone: The sample contains more than one DNA sequence encoding this CDR3. The chain uses TRBV9 and TRBJ2-2; D ambiguous. Germline-derived CDR1 and CDR2 are SGDLS and YYNGEE. CDR3 length: 13 residues. The V gene lost 0 bases and the J gene lost 5 bases, with 5 bases spanning the gap. CDR3 nucleotides: TGTGCCAGCAGCGTAGTTACAACCGGGGAGCTGTTTTTT. The encoded protein is CASSVVTTGELFF.

This chain connects TRBV28 to TRBJ2-3; 7 bases match TRBD1. The V and J ends lost 1 base and 4 bases, in that order; junction bases with no gene match: 8. This CDR3 comprises 16 residues. CDR1 is MDHEN and CDR2 is SYDVKM in the germline V gene. The CDR3 DNA sequence: TGTGCCAGCAGTTTATTTCAGGGCAGGGGGTCAGATACGCAGTATTTT. Translation: CASSLFQGRGSDTQYF.

The CDR3 DNA reads TGTGCCAGCAGCTTAAGACTTCTGAACACCGGGGAGCTGTTTTTT. This sequence encodes CASSLRLLNTGELFF. The chain joins TRBV7-2 to TRBJ2-2; no definite D call. Germline V gives CDR1 SGHTA, CDR2 FQGNSA. This CDR3 is built from 15 residues. V was trimmed by 2 bases and J by 1 base, leaving 8 bases between them.

This chain connects TRBV4-2 to TRBJ1-2; 8 positions match TRBD1. Germline V gives CDR1 LGHNA, CDR2 YNFKEQ. V trimming: 4 bases; J trimming: 1 base; junction bases outside the gene matches: 11. This CDR3 comprises 17 residues. The CDR3 sequence is CASSPRTGIGYNYGYTF. The CDR3 DNA follows: TGTGCCAGCAGCCCCCGGACAGGGATTGGGTATAACTATGGCTACACCTTC.

The chain has TRBV2 and TRBJ1-2; the D gene is possibly TRBD1 (6 bases). Trimming removed 3 bases from V and 6 bases from J, with 20 bases in between. This CDR3 comprises 16 residues. In germline, CDR1 is SNHLY, CDR2 FYNNEI. CDR3 residues: CASSDLLGQGLDGYTF. The CDR3 DNA sequence: TGTGCCAGCAGTGATCTTCTCGGGCAGGGGCTGGATGGCTACACCTTC. Filled out from reference TRBV2 and TRBJ1-2, the complete variable domain reads EPEVTQTPSHQVTQMGQEVILRCVPISNHLYFYWYRQILGQKVEFLVSFYNNEISEKSEIFDDQFSVERPDGSNFTLKIRSTKLEDSAMYFCASSDLLGQGLDGYTFGSGTRLTVV.